This TCR beta chain was captured by sequencing in a study of regulatory T cells in long-lasting Graves disease. Building of the TCR beta libraries involved iRepertoire HTBI primers and Arm-PCR of CDR3 regions. TCRdb recomputed calls from the multiplex PCR reads with MiXCR, one row per CDR3 protein. The sample consists of 400,000 to 650,000 distinct CDR3 sequences, about 16% of them appearing once. Documented time point: newly diagnosed GD, antithyroid drugs for less than 3 months. Construction of the TCR library relied on RNA isolated from PBMCs. A few counts support this clonotype. The CDR3 extends over 15 amino acids. Losses at the gene ends were 6 bases for V and 4 bases for J; bases not matched to a gene: 9. These same data were also listed under a study on T cells in Graves' hyperthyroidism and ophthalmopathy.

The specimen comprised peripheral blood mononuclear cells (PBMCs), sampled at new diagnosis, from a patient treated with antithyroid drugs. The source is a woman aged 35-65 years with Graves disease. The chain couples TRBV12-3 or TRBV12-4 to TRBJ2-4, with 7 bases lining up with TRBD1. CDR3 protein: CASRPGTASKNIQYF. The CDR3 DNA reads TGTGCCAGCAGACCCGGGACAGCCAGTAAAAACATTCAGTACTTC.